The 14 T cell receptor beta chains presented below share a single source sample, sequenced in a study of cytomegalovirus exposure and HLA in healthy donors. The PCR ran on 60 Vbeta and 13 Jbeta primers. Assay: immunoSEQ multiplex PCR; the TCRdb copy retains only in-frame clones and omits some. Here the sample spans approximately 140,000 clones, about 70% being singletons. Specimen: PBMCs. The receptor source for this set is a woman aged 60-75 years in good health and CMV-seropositive.

The chain uses TRBV19 and TRBJ2-3; no reliable D call. Germline assignment: CDR1 LNHDA and CDR2 SQIVND (reference sequence). Trimming took 3 bases from V and 0 from J, leaving 7 bases between them. This CDR3 is 14 amino acids long. The CDR3 is CASSMAASTDTQYF. CDR3 sequence (DNA): TGTGCCAGTAGTATGGCGGCTAGCACAGATACGCAGTATTTT. The full variable domain, in which reference TRBV19 and TRBJ2-3 provide the parts outside the CDR3, is DGGITQSPKYLFRKEGQNVTLSCEQNLNHDAMYWYRQDPGQGLRLIYYSQIVNDFQKGDIAEGYSVSREKKESFPLTVTSAQKNPTAFYLCASSMAASTDTQYFGPGTRLTVL.

The V and J genes are TRBV27 and TRBJ2-5; D ambiguous. The CDR3 covers 15 residues. V lost 0 bases and J 2 bases, leaving 10 bases between the germline ends. Germline-derived CDR1 and CDR2 are MNHEY and SMNVEV (reference sequence). CDR3 in amino acids: CASSLSTGSQETQYF. The CDR3 DNA reads as TGTGCCAGCAGTTTATCCACCGGGTCTCAAGAGACCCAGTACTTC.

This clone was found a few times. The chain joins TRBV6-6 to TRBJ1-1; the D gene is possibly TRBD1 (5 bases). The CDR3 covers 14 residues. V was trimmed by 5 bases and J by 10 bases, leaving 20 bases between them. Germline CDR1 and CDR2: MNHNY and SVGAGI (reference sequence). The CDR3 DNA sequence: TGTGCCAGCAGTCCGGGACGTGGGGCCGGGGGAGCTTTCTTT. The encoded protein is CASSPGRGAGGAFF.

This rearrangement joins TRBV6-5 to TRBJ2-7, with a tentative D call TRBD1 (5 bases). Germline-derived CDR1 and CDR2 are MNHEY and SVGAGI. The CDR3 covers 14 residues. With 4 bases removed from V and 0 bases from J, the gap between germline ends came to 10 bases. The CDR3 DNA sequence: TGTGCCAGCAGTTTCAGGGTGTACTCCTACGAGCAGTACTTC. It is translated as CASSFRVYSYEQYF.

The rearrangement uses TRBV7-9 and TRBJ1-1; tentatively, D is TRBD1 (5 bases). Trimming cost V 0 bases and J 3 bases, with 11 bases left between them. The CDR3 totals 15 residues. Germline V CDR1 and CDR2: SEHNR, FQNEAQ (reference sequence). CDR3 loop: CASSLAGAGDTEAFF. CDR3 nucleotides: TGTGCCAGCAGCTTAGCTGGGGCTGGGGACACTGAAGCTTTCTTT.

This chain connects TRBV5-1 to TRBJ1-2; D call uncertain. This CDR3 region has 14 residues. Germline loops: CDR1 SGHRS, CDR2 YFSETQ. Trimming shortened V by 0 bases and J by 2 bases, and 8 bases separated the two germline ends. CDR3 coding DNA: TGCGCCAGCAGCTTGGGGCAGGAAAACTATGGCTACACCTTC. Translated: CASSLGQENYGYTF. Drawing the rest from reference TRBV5-1 and TRBJ1-2, the complete variable domain is KAGVTQTPRYLIKTRGQQVTLSCSPISGHRSVSWYQQTPGQGLQFLFEYFSETQRNKGNFPGRFSGRQFSNSRSEMNVSTLELGDSALYLCASSLGQENYGYTFGSGTRLTVV.

In its sample, this clone was seen a few times. As DNA, the CDR3 is TGTGCCAGCAGCTTGGGTCCGGGCCCCAGGGTAGGTGAGCAGTACTTC. Translation: CASSLGPGPRVGEQYF. The gene calls are TRBV11-2 and TRBJ2-7, with D possibly TRBD1 on 5 matching bases. This CDR3 is built from 16 residues. Deletions cut 3 bases from V and 7 bases from J, with 22 bases between. Germline V gene lookup returns CDR1 SGHAT and CDR2 FQNNGV.

This chain uses TRBV1 with TRBJ1-2. TRBV1 is a listed pseudogene. This CDR3 comprises 13 residues. The CDR3, as DNA: TGCACCAGCAGACTTCATCTAGGCTATGGCTACACCTTC. This encodes CTSRLHLGYGYTF.

The rearrangement uses TRBV6-5 and TRBJ1-2; the D gene is possibly TRBD1 (6 bases). The CDR3 totals 14 residues. CDR1 is MNHEY, CDR2 SVGAGI, per germline. V was pared by 4 bases and J by 3 bases, with 12 bases between. The CDR3 bases are TGTGCCAGCAGTTCTCAGGGGCCGGACTATGGCTACACCTTC. Its translation is CASSSQGPDYGYTF.

This sequence joins TRBV7-9 and TRBJ2-7, with 8 bases aligning to TRBD1. This CDR3 spans 15 amino acids. V was clipped by 1 base and J by 7 bases; unmatched bases: 9. The germline V gene encodes CDR1 SEHNR and CDR2 FQNEAQ (reference sequence). As DNA, the CDR3 is TGTGCCAGCAGCTTAGGTTTTCAGGGGGCAGGGGAGCAGTACTTC. Its translation: CASSLGFQGAGEQYF.

This clone was counted only a few times. The chain carries TRBV19 and TRBJ1-1; 10 nucleotides align to TRBD1. This CDR3 is 20 amino acids long. Unmatched junction bases numbered 16, after V lost 3 bases and J lost 0 bases. The V gene's germline CDR1 is LNHDA and CDR2 SQIVND (reference sequence). The CDR3 DNA reads TGTGCCAGTAGTATCCCCCGGACAGGGGGACCGGTAAGGATGAACACTGAAGCTTTCTTT. This translates into CASSIPRTGGPVRMNTEAFF.

This chain uses TRBV6-5 with TRBJ2-7, with D possibly being TRBD2 (7 bases). CDR1 and CDR2 from the germline V gene are MNHEY and SVGAGI. Trimming pared 4 bases from V and 9 bases from J, leaving 10 bases between. The CDR3 runs to 11 residues. CDR3 coding DNA: TGTGCCAGCAGTTGGGAGGGGGGGCAGTACTTC. This gives the protein CASSWEGGQYF.

The rearrangement links TRBV19 to TRBJ1-6, with D unclear. Germline V CDR1 and CDR2: LNHDA, SQIVND (reference sequence). The CDR3 is 15 amino acids. The V end was cut by 3 bases, the J end by 7 bases, with 13 bases between. The CDR3: CASSISPGGNSPLHF. DNA of the CDR3: TGTGCCAGTAGTATTTCGCCAGGAGGCAATTCACCCCTCCACTTT. The full variable domain, rest sourced from reference TRBV19 and TRBJ1-6, is DGGITQSPKYLFRKEGQNVTLSCEQNLNHDAMYWYRQDPGQGLRLIYYSQIVNDFQKGDIAEGYSVSREKKESFPLTVTSAQKNPTAFYLCASSISPGGNSPLHFGNGTRLTVT.

The rearrangement joins TRBV6-5 to TRBJ1-2; D not resolved. This CDR3 has 14 amino acids. The germline V gene has CDR1 MNHEY and CDR2 SVGAGI. The ends were cut back, 0 bases at V and 0 bases at J, with 5 bases in the middle. In nucleotides, the CDR3 is TGTGCCAGCAGTTACTCGGCAGCTAACTATGGCTACACCTTC. Amino acids: CASSYSAANYGYTF.